This TCR beta chain was profiled in a study of blood T cell repertoires in COVID-19. About the study: There were acute and convalescent COVID-19 samples, and they came from the United States, Italy and Spain.

CDR3 size: 15 residues. Trimming left V 1 base short and J 0 bases short, with 8 bases between. CDR1 SGHRS and CDR2 YFSETQ come from the germline V gene. Sequencing was performed with immunoSEQ multiplex PCR; in TCRdb, only in-frame clones are kept and a portion is missing. The data contain 150,000 to 200,000 clones, about 85% of them singletons. The chain combines TRBV5-1 with TRBJ2-4; the D is unclear. Sequenced sample: peripheral blood. The clonotype was recovered from a woman aged 40 to 50 with COVID-19, enrolled during active disease. In DNA form, the CDR3 reads TGCGCCAGCAGCTTGCCCCTACTAGCCAAAAACATTCAGTACTTC. As protein: CASSLPLLAKNIQYF.